The subject of this entry is one T cell receptor beta chain. Cohort assignment relied on participant-reported clinical history. The germline V gene has CDR1 GTSNPN and CDR2 SVGIG (reference sequence). Trimming took off 5 bases at V and 0 bases at J, with 8 bases between the two ends. This CDR3 spans 13 amino acids. The assay was immunoSEQ multiplex PCR, and TCRdb's table has in-frame clones only and misses some. The sample yields about 220,000 clones, roughly four fifths seen once. The data stem from a study of blood T cell repertoires in COVID-19. Study information: PBMCs, B-cell-depleted T cells, or T cells were the source of the cDNA or gDNA that made up the material.

The clonotype was recovered from a woman aged 40 to 50 with acute COVID-19. The chain is built from TRBV30 and TRBJ1-3; D is unresolved. Sequenced material: PBMCs or T cells enriched from blood (not recorded which). CDR3 sequence: CAWSGNSGNTIYF. CDR3 nucleotides: TGTGCCTGGTCAGGAAACTCTGGAAACACCATATATTTT.